Described below is a single T cell receptor beta chain sequence and its context. The V gene end was trimmed by 1 base and the J gene end by 4 bases; junction bases not matched to a gene: 11. Germline V gene lookup returns CDR1 KGHSH and CDR2 LQKENI. This CDR3 region has 18 residues. These data come from a study of blood T cell repertoires in COVID-19. In the study overall: The origin of the acute and convalescent COVID-19 samples was the United States, Italy and Spain.

This table comes from immunoSEQ multiplex PCR, and its TCRdb copy is limited to in-frame clones, with some not included. Here the sample spans roughly 100,000 clones, approximately 87% being singletons. The sequenced sample consisted of peripheral blood. This TCR was sampled from a human donor in a cohort sampled during active or convalescent COVID-19. V gene TRBV18 combines with J gene TRBJ2-7, with TRBD2 matching 12 bases. CDR3 DNA: TGTGCCAGCTCACCACGGGCTAGCGGGGGGGGCCGAAGGTACGAGCAGTACTTC. This encodes CASSPRASGGGRRYEQYF.